This TCR beta chain is drawn from a study of T cell responses to AZD1222 COVID-19 vaccine. Study-wide points: Baseline seropositivity characterized only six AZD1222 recipients.

This clone was recorded at least ten times. No antigen is known for it. CDR3 size: 12 residues. CDR1 DFQATT and CDR2 SNEGSKA come from the germline V gene (reference sequence). V was clipped by 3 bases and J by 3 bases, with 8 bases between them. Some clones are missing from TCRdb's copy, which holds only in-frame ones; the method was immunoSEQ multiplex PCR. The sample lists 79,000 or so clones, over 60% occurring once. The V and J genes are TRBV20-1 and TRBJ1-2; no clear D gene. Sequences were derived from peripheral blood, sampled 28 days after the second dose of the MenACWY control vaccine. The receptor's source is an adult who received the MenACWY meningococcal vaccine as a control. The CDR3 loop reads CSASANHYGYTF. The CDR3 DNA reads TGCAGTGCTAGTGCGAATCACTATGGCTACACCTTC.